The clone carrying this T cell receptor (beta chain) came up a few times. Its antigen is not known. Ophthalmopathy cases showed moderate-to-severe activity, scoring CAS ≥3 and NOSPECS ≥4, with duration under 3 months. Physicians reached a diagnosis by relying on clinical symptoms, serum thyroxine, TRAb, thyroid ultrasound and orbital computed tomography. The record originates from a study of Graves' ophthalmopathy and Graves' hyperthyroidism. Broader study findings: Appearing in blood as well were most expanded thyroid clonotypes above 0.001 frequency.

Losses at the gene ends were 4 bases for V and 5 bases for J; bases not matched to a gene: 4. The CDR3 length is 14 residues. RNA transcripts yielded amplified TCR beta CDR3 regions. HTBI primers were used in a first-round RT-PCR, which preceded a second-round multiplex PCR. One entry per CDR3 protein, called by TCRdb with MiXCR from the multiplex PCR reads. Of 660,000 or so distinct CDR3 sequences in the sample, over 40% were seen once. The sequence was obtained from an adult man with Graves' ophthalmopathy. The sample taken for sequencing was peripheral blood. This chain uses TRBV12-3 or TRBV12-4 with TRBJ1-5; 8 nucleotides agree with TRBD1. The CDR3 nucleotides are TGTGCCAGCAGTTACCGGACAGGGTATCAGCCCCAGCATTTT. Amino acid sequence: CASSYRTGYQPQHF.